The clone carrying this TCR beta chain was seen more than once but under ten times. The data belong to a study of T-cell reconstitution after alpha-beta-depleted transplantation in children. The CDR3 has 13 amino acids. Trimming cost V 5 bases and J 5 bases; bases outside gene matches: 5. Preparation of the TCRbeta library involved a method that used unique molecular identifiers. A single record per CDR3 protein comes from TCRdb applying MiXCR to the PCR reads. This table has around 400,000 distinct CDR3 sequences, around 21% appearing once. The rearrangement links TRBV12-3 or TRBV12-4 to TRBJ2-5; TRBD2 aligns across 7 bases. The TCR sequence derives from a human donor who donated a stem cell graft to a child with acute myeloid leukemia. The specimen comprised PBMCs from the stem cell graft donor, sampled from the stem cell graft. The DNA of the CDR3 is TGTGCCAGCAGTGAGGGACTAACGGAGACCCAGTACTTC. Translation: CASSEGLTETQYF.